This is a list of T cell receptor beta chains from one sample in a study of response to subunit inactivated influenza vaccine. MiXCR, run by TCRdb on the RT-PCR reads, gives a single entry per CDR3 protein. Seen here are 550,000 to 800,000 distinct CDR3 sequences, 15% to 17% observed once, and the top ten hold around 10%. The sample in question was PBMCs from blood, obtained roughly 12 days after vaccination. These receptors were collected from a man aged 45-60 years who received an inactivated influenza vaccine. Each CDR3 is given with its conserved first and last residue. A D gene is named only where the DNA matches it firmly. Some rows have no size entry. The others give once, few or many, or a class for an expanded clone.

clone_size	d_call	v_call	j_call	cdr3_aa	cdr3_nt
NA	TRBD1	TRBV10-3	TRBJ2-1	CAISGGQGSGGEQFF	TGTGCCATCAGTGGGGGACAGGGGTCAGGGGGTGAGCAGTTCTTC
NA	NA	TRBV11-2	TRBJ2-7	CASTRDRYEQYF	TGTGCCAGCACCAGGGACCGCTACGAGCAGTACTTC
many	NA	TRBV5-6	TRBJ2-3	CASSRGGDTQYF	TGTGCCAGCAGTCGGGGAGGAGATACGCAGTATTTT
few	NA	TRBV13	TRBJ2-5	CASSLGLSARETQYF	TGTGCCAGCAGCTTAGGCCTAAGCGCGCGGGAGACCCAGTACTTC
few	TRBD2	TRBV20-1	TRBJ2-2	CSARRGGRAGIGGELFF	TGCAGTGCTAGAAGAGGCGGGAGGGCCGGAATTGGCGGGGAGCTGTTTTTT
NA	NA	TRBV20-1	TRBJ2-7	CSASPGSRPYEQYF	TGCAGTGCTAGCCCAGGCTCCCGGCCCTACGAGCAGTACTTC
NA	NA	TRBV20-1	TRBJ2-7	CSAREAGTAIYEQYF	TGCAGTGCTAGAGAAGCCGGGACCGCCATCTACGAGCAGTACTTC
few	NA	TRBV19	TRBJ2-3	CASGEGGGADTQYF	TGTGCCAGTGGGGAAGGGGGAGGGGCAGATACGCAGTATTTT
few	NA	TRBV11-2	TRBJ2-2	CASSLRGPTNTGELFF	TGTGCCAGCAGCTTACGAGGTCCCACGAACACCGGGGAGCTGTTTTTT
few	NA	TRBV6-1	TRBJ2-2	CASRRGVGNTGELFF	TGTGCCAGCAGGAGGGGTGTGGGGAACACCGGGGAGCTGTTTTTT
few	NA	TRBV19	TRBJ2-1	CASSMGRRLVYNEQFF	TGTGCCAGTAGTATGGGGAGGCGTTTGGTTTACAATGAGCAGTTCTTC
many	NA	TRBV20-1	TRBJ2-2	CSASRGTTGELFF	TGCAGTGCTAGCCGGGGGACAACCGGGGAGCTGTTTTTT
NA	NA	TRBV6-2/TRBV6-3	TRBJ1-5	CASTDRTPWPQHF	TGTGCCAGCACGGACCGAACCCCCTGGCCCCAGCATTTT
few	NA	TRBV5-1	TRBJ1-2	CASRAGDSYGYTF	TGCGCCAGCAGGGCCGGGGACTCCTATGGCTACACCTTC
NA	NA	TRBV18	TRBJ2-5	CASSRGAQETQYF	TGTGCCAGCTCACGGGGTGCTCAAGAGACCCAGTACTTC
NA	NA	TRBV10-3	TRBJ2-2	CAIGWGAGELFF	TGTGCCATCGGATGGGGAGCCGGGGAGCTGTTTTTT
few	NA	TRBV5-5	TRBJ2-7	CASSSIDGAYEQYF	TGTGCCAGCAGCTCAATTGACGGAGCCTACGAGCAGTACTTC
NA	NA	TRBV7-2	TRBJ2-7	CASSLDAVSYEQYF	TGTGCCAGCAGCTTAGACGCGGTTTCCTACGAGCAGTACTTC
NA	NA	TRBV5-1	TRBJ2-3	CASSPGEATDTQYF	TGCGCCAGCAGCCCGGGGGAAGCCACAGATACGCAGTATTTT
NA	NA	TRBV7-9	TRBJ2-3	CASSLPRETDTQYF	TGTGCCAGCAGCTTACCACGGGAAACAGATACGCAGTATTTT
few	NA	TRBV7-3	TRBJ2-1	CASSSGLSSYNEQFF	TGTGCCAGCAGCTCTGGACTGAGCTCCTACAATGAGCAGTTCTTC
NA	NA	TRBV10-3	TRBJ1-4	CAVRGGPSGEKLFF	TGTGCCGTCCGGGGCGGGCCGTCCGGTGAAAAACTGTTTTTT
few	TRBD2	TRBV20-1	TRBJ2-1	CSARDPSSSGRVGEQFF	TGCAGTGCTAGAGATCCCTCCTCTAGCGGGAGGGTAGGTGAGCAGTTCTTC
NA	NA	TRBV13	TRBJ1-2	CASSERGALQNYGYTF	TGTGCCAGCAGCGAGCGGGGGGCACTACAAAACTATGGCTACACCTTC
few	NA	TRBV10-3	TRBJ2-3	CATRGGGRDTQYF	TGTGCCACCAGGGGAGGGGGCCGGGATACGCAGTATTTT
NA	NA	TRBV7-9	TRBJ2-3	CASKMGWDISDTQYF	TGTGCCAGCAAAATGGGATGGGATATTTCAGATACGCAGTATTTT
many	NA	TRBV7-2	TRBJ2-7	CASSLTGLPYEQYF	TGTGCCAGCAGCTTAACGGGTCTCCCCTACGAGCAGTACTTC
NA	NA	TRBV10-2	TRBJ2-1	CASSQERWNEQFF	TGCGCCAGCAGTCAGGAGAGGTGGAATGAGCAGTTCTTC
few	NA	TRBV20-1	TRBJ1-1	CSYCTGTTEAFF	TGCAGCTACTGCACCGGGACCACTGAAGCTTTCTTT